These T cell receptor beta chains were read from a single sample in a study of OX40 agonist ivuxolimab in advanced cancers. The repertoire was sequenced with immunoSEQ multiplex PCR; TCRdb's copy has only in-frame clones and lacks some. The sample has some 80,000 clones; over 75% are singletons. The starting material was CD4+ or CD8+ T cells sorted from blood, obtained in a trial of the OX40 agonist ivuxolimab. These receptors all come from an adult with an advanced solid tumor such as melanoma, head and neck, liver or kidney cancer. Each CDR3 is given with its conserved first and last residue. D genes are given only for firm matches.

D	V	CDR3
TRBD2	TRBV4-2	CASSQEGWTSGMSTDTQYF
.	TRBV2	CASSEVRGAAEQYF
TRBD2	TRBV7-3	CASSVVAGGRTGELFF
TRBD2	TRBV12-5	CASGLGGLAGGPSEQFF
.	TRBV27	CASSTQGGALHF
.	TRBV6-5	CASSYRGYEAFF
.	TRBV6-5	CASSEGYRDYGYTF
.	TRBV4-1	CASSRGPLQGTDGYTF
TRBD1	TRBV18	CASSLGQDGYTF
TRBD1	TRBV13	CASSIPGQGGDSPLHF
.	TRBV9	CASSVASGRRGGNTIYF
TRBD1	TRBV30	CAWRQGARTEAFF
.	TRBV25-1	CASSSAGGNEQFF
.	TRBV30	CAWSQTGYEQYF
.	TRBV18	CASSRQENTEAFF
.	TRBV18	CASSQGQNEKLFF
.	TRBV2	CASTQGRGFLQPQHF
.	TRBV29-1	CSVRKGTGELFF
TRBD2	TRBV5-1	CASNIAGTTDTQYF
TRBD1	TRBV11-2	CASSLGTGGTDTQYF
TRBD1	TRBV2	CASRGQSSYNSPLHF
TRBD2	TRBV18	CASSLTSGRSTDTQYF
.	TRBV15	CATNRDGISSNYGYTF
TRBD1	TRBV18	CASSPRDRANYGYTF
.	TRBV7-9	CASSLGSGYEQYF
.	TRBV5-1	CASSLGLRLQGTQYF
TRBD1	TRBV28	CASSHAGTGGVYGYTF
.	TRBV6-1	CASSVLHTTETQYF
TRBD2	TRBV5-6	CASSTPSGYEQYF
TRBD1	TRBV6-5	CASRFRDRAIGYTF
.	TRBV6-6	CASSQNLNAYGYTF
TRBD2	TRBV13	CASSPTSGSTDTQYF
.	TRBV14	CASSQDVRVAGGYTF
.	TRBV30	CAWMSQGNTEAFF
.	TRBV7-6	CASSLTTGMNNSPLHF
.	TRBV7-8	CASSSRLGGRRETQYF
.	TRBV19	CASSIARQYNSPLHF
.	TRBV29-1	CSVFGLRGEQYF
.	TRBV5-1	CASSLGDLPNQPQHF
.	TRBV6-1	CASSEIWGPEGNTIYF
.	TRBV4-3	CASSPSGGAGGYTF
.	TRBV5-1	CASSYKQGNGGEQYF
.	TRBV14	CASSTGLSSYNEQFF
TRBD1	TRBV6-5	CASRRGQGETQYF
TRBD1	TRBV5-4	CASSLGWGTGTQETQYF
.	TRBV29-1	CSVRPVNTEAFF
TRBD2	TRBV7-2	CASSWAGGANTGELFF
TRBD2	TRBV5-1	CASSPLAGGGYNEQFF